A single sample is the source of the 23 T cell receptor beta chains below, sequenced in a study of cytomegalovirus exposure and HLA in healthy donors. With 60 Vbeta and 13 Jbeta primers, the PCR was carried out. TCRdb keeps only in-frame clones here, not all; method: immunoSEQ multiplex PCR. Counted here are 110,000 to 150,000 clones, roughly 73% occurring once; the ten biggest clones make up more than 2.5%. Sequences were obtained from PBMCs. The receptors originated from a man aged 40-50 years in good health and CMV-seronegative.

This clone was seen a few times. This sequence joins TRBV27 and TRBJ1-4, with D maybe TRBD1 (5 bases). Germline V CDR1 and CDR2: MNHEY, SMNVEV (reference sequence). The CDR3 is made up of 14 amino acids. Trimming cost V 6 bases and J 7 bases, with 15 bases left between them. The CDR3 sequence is CASSLLGHGEKLFF. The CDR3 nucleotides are TGTGCCAGCAGCCTGTTGGGGCACGGTGAAAAACTGTTTTTT. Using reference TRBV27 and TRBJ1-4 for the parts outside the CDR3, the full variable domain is EAQVTQNPRYLITVTGKKLTVTCSQNMNHEYMSWYRQDPGLGLRQIYYSMNVEVTDKGDVPEGYKVSRKEKRNFPLILESPSPNQTSLYFCASSLLGHGEKLFFGSGTQLSVL.

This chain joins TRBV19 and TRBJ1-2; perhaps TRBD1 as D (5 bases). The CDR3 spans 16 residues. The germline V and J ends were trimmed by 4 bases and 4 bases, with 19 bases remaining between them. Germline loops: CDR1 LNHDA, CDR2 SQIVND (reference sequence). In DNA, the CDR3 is TGTGCCAGTAGTACCTCCCGTGATTTAGGGGCCTATGGCTACACCTTC. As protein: CASSTSRDLGAYGYTF. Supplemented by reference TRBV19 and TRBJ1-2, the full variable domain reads DGGITQSPKYLFRKEGQNVTLSCEQNLNHDAMYWYRQDPGQGLRLIYYSQIVNDFQKGDIAEGYSVSREKKESFPLTVTSAQKNPTAFYLCASSTSRDLGAYGYTFGSGTRLTVV.

Here the CDR3 DNA reads TGTGCTAGTGGTTTGGTACCGCGGCAGGGGGGCGATTCACCCCTCCACTTT. Protein sequence: CASGLVPRQGGDSPLHF. The chain carries TRBV12-5 and TRBJ1-6; 7 bases align to TRBD1. Germline V gene lookup returns CDR1 LGHNT and CDR2 FRNRAP. The length of the CDR3 is 17 residues. Trimming took 0 bases from V and 8 from J; bases not matched to a gene: 10.

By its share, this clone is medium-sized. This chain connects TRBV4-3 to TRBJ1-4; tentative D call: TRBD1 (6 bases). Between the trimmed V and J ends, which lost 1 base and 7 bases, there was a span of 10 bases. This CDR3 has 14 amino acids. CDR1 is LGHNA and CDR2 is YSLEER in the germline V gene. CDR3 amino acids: CASSQGGRGEKLFF. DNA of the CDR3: TGCGCCAGCAGCCAAGGGGGGCGCGGTGAAAAACTGTTTTTT.

CDR3 in amino acids: CASTPRQGVTGELFF. Written as DNA, the CDR3 is TGTGCCAGCACCCCCCGACAGGGCGTTACCGGGGAGCTGTTTTTT. The V call is TRBV27, the J call TRBJ2-2; 7 bases fit TRBD1. V gave up 7 bases and J gave up 5 bases; unmatched junction bases: 10. Germline CDR1 MNHEY, CDR2 SMNVEV (reference sequence). The CDR3 is 15 residues long.

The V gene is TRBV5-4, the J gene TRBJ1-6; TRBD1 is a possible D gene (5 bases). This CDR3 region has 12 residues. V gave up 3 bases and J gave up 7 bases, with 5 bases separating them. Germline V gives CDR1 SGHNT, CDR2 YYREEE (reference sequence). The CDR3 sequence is CASSSGNSPLHF. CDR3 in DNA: TGTGCCAGCAGCTCAGGGAATTCACCCCTCCACTTT.

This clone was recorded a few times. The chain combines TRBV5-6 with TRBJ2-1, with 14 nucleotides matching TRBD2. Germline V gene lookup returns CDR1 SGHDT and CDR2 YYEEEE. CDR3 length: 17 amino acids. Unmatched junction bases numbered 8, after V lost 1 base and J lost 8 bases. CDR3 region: CASSLRLAGGLYDEQFF. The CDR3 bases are TGTGCCAGCAGCTTGAGACTAGCGGGGGGGCTATATGATGAGCAGTTCTTC.

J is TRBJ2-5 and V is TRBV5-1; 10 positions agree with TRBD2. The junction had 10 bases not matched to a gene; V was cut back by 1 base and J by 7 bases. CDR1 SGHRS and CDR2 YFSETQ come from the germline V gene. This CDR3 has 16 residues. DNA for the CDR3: TGCGCCAGCAGCTTGATTAGCGGGGGGCTCCAGAGGACCCAGTACTTC. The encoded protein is CASSLISGGLQRTQYF.

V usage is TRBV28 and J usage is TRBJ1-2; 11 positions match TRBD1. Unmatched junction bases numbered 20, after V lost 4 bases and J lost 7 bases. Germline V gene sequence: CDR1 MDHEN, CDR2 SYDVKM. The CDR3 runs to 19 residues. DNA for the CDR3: TGTGCCAGCAGTTCGACGAAGGACAGGGGGCTGGGGGTCGGGGGTGGCTACACCTTC. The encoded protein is CASSSTKDRGLGVGGGYTF.

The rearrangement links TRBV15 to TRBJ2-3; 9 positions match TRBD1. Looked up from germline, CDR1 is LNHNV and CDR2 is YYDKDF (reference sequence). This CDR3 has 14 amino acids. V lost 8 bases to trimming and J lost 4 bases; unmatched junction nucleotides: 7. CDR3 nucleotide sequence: TGTGCCACCGGTGGACAGGGGTGGGCAGATACGCAGTATTTT. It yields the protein CATGGQGWADTQYF.

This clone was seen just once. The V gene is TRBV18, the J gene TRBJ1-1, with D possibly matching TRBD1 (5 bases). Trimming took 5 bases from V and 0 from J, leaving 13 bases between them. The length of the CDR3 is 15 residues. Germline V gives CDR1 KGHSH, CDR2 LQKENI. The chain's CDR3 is CASSSLDSLNTEAFF. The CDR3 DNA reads TGTGCCAGCTCAAGTCTCGACAGCCTGAACACTGAAGCTTTCTTT.

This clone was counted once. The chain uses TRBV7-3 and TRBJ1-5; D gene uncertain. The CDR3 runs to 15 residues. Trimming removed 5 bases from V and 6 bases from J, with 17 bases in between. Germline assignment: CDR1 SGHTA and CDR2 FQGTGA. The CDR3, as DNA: TGTGCCAGCAGCCTGAAACGGGATATGACTCAGCCCCAGCATTTT. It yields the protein CASSLKRDMTQPQHF. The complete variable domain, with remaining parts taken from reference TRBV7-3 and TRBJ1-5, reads GAGVSQTPSNKVTEKGKYVELRCDPISGHTALYWYRQSLGQGPEFLIYFQGTGAADDSGLPNDRFFAVRPEGSVSTLKIQRTERGDSAVYLCASSLKRDMTQPQHFGDGTRLSIL.

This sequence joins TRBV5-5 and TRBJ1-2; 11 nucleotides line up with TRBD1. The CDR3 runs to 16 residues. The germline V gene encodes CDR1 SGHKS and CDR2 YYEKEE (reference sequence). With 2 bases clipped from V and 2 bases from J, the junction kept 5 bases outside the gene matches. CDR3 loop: CASSLADRGPNYGYTF. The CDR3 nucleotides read TGTGCCAGCAGCTTAGCGGACAGGGGGCCAAACTATGGCTACACCTTC.

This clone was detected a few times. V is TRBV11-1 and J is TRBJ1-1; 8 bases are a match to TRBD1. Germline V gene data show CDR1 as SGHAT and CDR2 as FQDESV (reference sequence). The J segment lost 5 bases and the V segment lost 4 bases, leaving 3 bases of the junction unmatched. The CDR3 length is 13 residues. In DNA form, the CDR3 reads TGTGCCAGCAGCTCCGACAGGGGAACTGAAGCTTTCTTT. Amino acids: CASSSDRGTEAFF.

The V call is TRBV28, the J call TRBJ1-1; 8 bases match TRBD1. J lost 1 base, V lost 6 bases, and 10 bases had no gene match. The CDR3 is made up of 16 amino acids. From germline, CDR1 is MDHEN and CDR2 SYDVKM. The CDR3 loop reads CASSSGGLGPNTEAFF. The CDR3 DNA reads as TGTGCCAGCAGCTCAGGGGGCCTGGGCCCGAACACTGAAGCTTTCTTT.

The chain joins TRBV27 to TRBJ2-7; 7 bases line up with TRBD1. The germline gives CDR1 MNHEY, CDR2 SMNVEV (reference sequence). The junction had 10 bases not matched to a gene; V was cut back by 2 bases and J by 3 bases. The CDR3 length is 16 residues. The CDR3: CASSLLLSTGYYEQYF. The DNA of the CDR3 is TGTGCCAGCAGTTTACTCCTCTCGACAGGGTACTACGAGCAGTACTTC.

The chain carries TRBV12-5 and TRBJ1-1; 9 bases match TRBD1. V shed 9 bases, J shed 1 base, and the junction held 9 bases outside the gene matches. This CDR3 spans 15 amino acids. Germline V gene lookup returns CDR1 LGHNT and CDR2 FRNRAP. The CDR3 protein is CARISPGQGNTEAFF. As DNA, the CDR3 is TGTGCTAGGATCTCCCCGGGACAGGGGAACACTGAAGCTTTCTTT.

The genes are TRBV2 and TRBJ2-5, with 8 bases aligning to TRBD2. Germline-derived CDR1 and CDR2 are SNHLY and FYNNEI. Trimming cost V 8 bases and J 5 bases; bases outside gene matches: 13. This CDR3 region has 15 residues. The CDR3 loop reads CASGGGGHDWETQYF. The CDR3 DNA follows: TGTGCCAGCGGAGGCGGGGGGCACGACTGGGAGACCCAGTACTTC.

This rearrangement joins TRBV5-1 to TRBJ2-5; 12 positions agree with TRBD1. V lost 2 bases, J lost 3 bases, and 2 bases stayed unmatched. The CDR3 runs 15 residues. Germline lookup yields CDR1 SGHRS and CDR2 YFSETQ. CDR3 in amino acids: CASSFGTGGEETQYF. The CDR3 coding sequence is TGCGCCAGCAGCTTTGGGACAGGGGGCGAAGAGACCCAGTACTTC.

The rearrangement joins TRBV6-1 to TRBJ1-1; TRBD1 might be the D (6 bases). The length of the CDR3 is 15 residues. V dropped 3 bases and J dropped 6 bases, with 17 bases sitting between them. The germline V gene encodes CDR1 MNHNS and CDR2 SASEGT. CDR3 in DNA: TGTGCCAGCAGTGAGACGTACAGGGAAGTGGCTGAAGCTTTCTTT. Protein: CASSETYREVAEAFF.

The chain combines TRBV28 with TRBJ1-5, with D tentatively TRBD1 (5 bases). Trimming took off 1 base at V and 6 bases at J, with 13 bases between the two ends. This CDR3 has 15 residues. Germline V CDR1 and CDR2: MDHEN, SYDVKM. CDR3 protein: CASSLYRQQVQPQHF. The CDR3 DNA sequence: TGTGCCAGCAGTTTATACCGACAGCAGGTTCAGCCCCAGCATTTT.

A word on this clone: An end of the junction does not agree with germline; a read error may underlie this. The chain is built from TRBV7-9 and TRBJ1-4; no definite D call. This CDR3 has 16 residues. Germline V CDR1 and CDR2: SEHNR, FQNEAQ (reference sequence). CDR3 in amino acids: CSSSPRVRAGNEKLFF. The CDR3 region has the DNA TGTTCCAGCAGCCCCCGGGTTCGAGCGGGTAATGAAAAACTGTTTTTT.

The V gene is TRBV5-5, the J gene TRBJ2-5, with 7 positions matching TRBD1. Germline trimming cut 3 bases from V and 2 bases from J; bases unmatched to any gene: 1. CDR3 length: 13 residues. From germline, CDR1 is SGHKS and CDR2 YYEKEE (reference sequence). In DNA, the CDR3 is TGTGCCAGCAGCTCCAGGGGGCAAGAGACCCAGTACTTC. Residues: CASSSRGQETQYF. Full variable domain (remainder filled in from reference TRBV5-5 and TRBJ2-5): DAGVTQSPTHLIKTRGQQVTLRCSPISGHKSVSWYQQVLGQGPQFIFQYYEKEERGRGNFPDRFSARQFPNYSSELNVNALLLGDSALYLCASSSRGQETQYFGPGTRLLVL.